Presented here are 29 T cell receptor beta chains from one specimen sequenced in a study of shared clonotypes between healthy human individuals. Profiling relied on immunoSEQ multiplex PCR, and the TCRdb table lists in-frame clones only, not all of them. This sample has around 2.1 million clones, with nearly 97% found just once. The sample taken for sequencing was naive CD4+ T cells sorted from blood. Described subset: CD45RA+ positively selected. Every receptor here comes from a man aged 18-30 years in good health.

CDR3 nucleotides: TGTGCCTGGAGTGTTGAGTACGGGGGGGAGACCCAGTACTTC. It specifies CAWSVEYGGETQYF. The chain joins TRBV30 to TRBJ2-5; TRBD2 matches 7 bases. The germline CDR1 and CDR2 sequences are GTSNPN and SVGIG (reference sequence). CDR3 size: 14 residues. V dropped 0 bases and J dropped 5; count of bases not matched to a gene: 6.

This chain connects TRBV19 to TRBJ2-2; D is possibly TRBD2 (5 bases). V lost 5 bases, J lost 4 bases, and 8 bases lay in between. The V gene's germline CDR1 is LNHDA and CDR2 SQIVND (reference sequence). This CDR3 has 13 amino acids. The CDR3 here is CASSPRGTGELFF. The CDR3 nucleotides read TGTGCCAGTAGTCCCCGGGGCACCGGGGAGCTGTTTTTT. Full variable domain (remainder filled in from reference TRBV19 and TRBJ2-2): DGGITQSPKYLFRKEGQNVTLSCEQNLNHDAMYWYRQDPGQGLRLIYYSQIVNDFQKGDIAEGYSVSREKKESFPLTVTSAQKNPTAFYLCASSPRGTGELFFGEGSRLTVL.

The chain employs TRBV15 and TRBJ1-6, with TRBD1 matching 8 bases. V dropped 5 bases and J dropped 10; count of bases not matched to a gene: 7. Germline CDR1 LNHNV, CDR2 YYDKDF (reference sequence). This CDR3 has 14 amino acids. CDR3 protein: CATSLETGDSPLHF. CDR3 nucleotides: TGTGCCACCAGCTTGGAGACAGGGGACTCACCCCTCCACTTT.

The CDR3 here is CASSASGNSYNEQFF. The CDR3 nucleotides are TGTGCCAGCAGCGCCTCCGGGAACTCCTACAATGAGCAGTTCTTC. This chain joins TRBV9 and TRBJ2-1; D perhaps matches TRBD2 (5 bases). Germline V gene data show CDR1 as SGDLS and CDR2 as YYNGEE. V lost 3 bases and J 0 bases, leaving 10 bases between the germline ends. The CDR3 is 15 amino acids. Full variable domain (missing parts from reference TRBV9 and TRBJ2-1): DSGVTQTPKHLITATGQRVTLRCSPRSGDLSVYWYQQSLDQGLQFLIQYYNGEERAKGNILERFSAQQFPDLHSELNLSSLELGDSALYFCASSASGNSYNEQFFGPGTRLTVL.

This chain connects TRBV5-4 to TRBJ2-3; 9 bases fit TRBD1. The CDR3 extends over 15 amino acids. The germline CDR1 and CDR2 sequences are SGHNT and YYREEE (reference sequence). V lost 3 bases to trimming and J lost 2 bases; unmatched junction nucleotides: 4. CDR3: CASSSGTGLTDTQYF. The CDR3 nucleotides are TGTGCCAGCAGCTCCGGGACAGGGCTCACAGATACGCAGTATTTT.

V is TRBV6-5 and J is TRBJ1-1; D ambiguous. The CDR3 extends over 15 amino acids. Germline CDR1 reads MNHEY; CDR2 reads SVGAGI. Trimming cost V 2 bases and J 4 bases, with 14 bases left between them. CDR3 loop: CASSYGGGLRTEAFF. The CDR3 DNA follows: TGTGCCAGCAGTTACGGTGGCGGACTACGCACTGAAGCTTTCTTT.

This rearrangement joins TRBV7-2 to TRBJ2-7; 11 bases map to TRBD1. This CDR3 is built from 16 residues. V gave up 5 bases and J gave up 4 bases; unmatched junction bases: 10. Germline CDR1 and CDR2: SGHTA and FQGNSA. CDR3 nucleotides: TGTGCCAGCAGCCCGTCCCGGACAGGGGGCAGTTACGAGCAGTACTTC. It encodes CASSPSRTGGSYEQYF.

The rearrangement links TRBV6-4 to TRBJ2-1, with D tentatively TRBD2 (6 bases). In germline, CDR1 is MRHNA, CDR2 SNTAGT. V was clipped by 4 bases and J by 4 bases, with 11 bases between them. This CDR3 comprises 14 residues. The CDR3 here is CASSALADYNEQFF. CDR3 DNA: TGTGCCAGCAGTGCACTAGCCGATTACAATGAGCAGTTCTTC.

The chain employs TRBV4-2 and TRBJ2-1; D gene ambiguous. V was trimmed by 6 bases and J by 5 bases, leaving 17 bases between them. This CDR3 has 15 amino acids. Looked up from germline, CDR1 is LGHNA and CDR2 is YNFKEQ. The CDR3 DNA reads TGTGCCAGCAGTCCAGAGGACGCCTCGAACAATGAGCAGTTCTTC. Translated, it gives CASSPEDASNNEQFF.

The chain uses TRBV5-4 and TRBJ1-4; 7 bases agree with TRBD1. Looked up from germline, CDR1 is SGHNT and CDR2 is YYREEE (reference sequence). The CDR3 has 16 residues. With V trimmed by 5 bases and J by 1 base, 8 bases remained unmatched. CDR3 loop: CASRAGGLGTNEKLFF. The DNA of the CDR3 is TGTGCCAGCAGGGCAGGGGGTCTGGGAACTAATGAAAAACTGTTTTTT. The full variable domain, in which reference TRBV5-4 and TRBJ1-4 provide the parts outside the CDR3, is ETGVTQSPTHLIKTRGQQVTLRCSSQSGHNTVSWYQQALGQGPQFIFQYYREEENGRGNFPPRFSGLQFPNYSSELNVNALELDDSALYLCASRAGGLGTNEKLFFGSGTQLSVL.

The V call is TRBV5-4, the J call TRBJ2-1, with 11 bases matching TRBD2. This CDR3 spans 19 amino acids. V was clipped by 4 bases and J by 1 base; unmatched bases: 13. Per the germline V gene, CDR1 is SGHNT and CDR2 is YYREEE (reference sequence). For the CDR3, the DNA is TGTGCCAGCAGCCTCACCGGGACTAGCGGATCCCGTTCCTACAATGAGCAGTTCTTC. It specifies CASSLTGTSGSRSYNEQFF.

The CDR3 sequence is CASSSPTRAFEAFF. CDR3 nucleotide sequence: TGTGCCAGCAGCTCCCCCACCCGGGCCTTTGAAGCTTTCTTT. This rearrangement joins TRBV7-2 to TRBJ1-1; no clear D gene. The CDR3 loop spans 14 amino acids. V was trimmed by 4 bases and J by 7 bases, leaving 16 bases between them. Germline V gene sequence: CDR1 SGHTA, CDR2 FQGNSA.

The V call is TRBV6-1, the J call TRBJ1-1; 8 bases fit TRBD1. This CDR3 contains 14 residues. V shed 7 bases and J 0 bases; nucleotides not matched to a gene: 4. Per the germline V gene, CDR1 is MNHNS and CDR2 is SASEGT. CDR3 sequence: CASTRQGLNTEAFF. CDR3 in DNA: TGTGCCAGCACTCGACAGGGGCTGAACACTGAAGCTTTCTTT.

V is TRBV4-1 and J is TRBJ2-3; 7 bases agree with TRBD2. Unmatched junction bases numbered 10, after V lost 4 bases and J lost 6 bases. The CDR3 is 15 residues long. Per the germline V gene, CDR1 is MGHRA and CDR2 is YSYEKL. Written as DNA, the CDR3 is TGCGCCAGCAGCCCTGCGTTGAGTAGCGGGGATACGCAGTATTTT. Amino acids: CASSPALSSGDTQYF.

The rearrangement links TRBV6-1 to TRBJ1-5; D possibly corresponds to TRBD1 (6 bases). V was pared by 11 bases and J by 2 bases, with 13 bases between. The CDR3 sequence is 13 residues long. The germline V gene encodes CDR1 MNHNS and CDR2 SASEGT. The CDR3 nucleotides read TGTGCCGGGCAGGGGTCTCGCAATCAGCCCCAGCATTTT. Residues: CAGQGSRNQPQHF.

V gene TRBV30 combines with J gene TRBJ1-2; D is uncertain. Trimming stripped 1 base from V and 4 bases from J, with 7 bases between. The CDR3 is made up of 12 amino acids. Germline-derived CDR1 and CDR2 are GTSNPN and SVGIG (reference sequence). CDR3 loop: CAWSEQLYGYTF. CDR3 in DNA: TGTGCCTGGAGTGAACAGCTCTATGGCTACACCTTC.

This chain joins TRBV5-6 and TRBJ1-3; D not resolved. Germline V gene sequence: CDR1 SGHDT, CDR2 YYEEEE. Trimming shortened V by 4 bases and J by 0 bases, and 11 bases separated the two germline ends. The CDR3 totals 15 residues. CDR3 DNA sequence: TGTGCCAGCAGCCTATTGCCGGGCTCTGGAAACACCATATATTTT. This gives the protein CASSLLPGSGNTIYF.

About this clone itself: Other DNA sequences of this sample code for an identical CDR3. The V call is TRBV10-3, the J call TRBJ2-2; the D is unclear. The CDR3 runs to 13 residues. The germline CDR1 and CDR2 sequences are ENHRY and SYGVKD. V gave up 3 bases and J gave up 1 base, with 3 bases separating them. The CDR3 here is CAISEGNTGELFF. The CDR3 bases are TGTGCCATCAGTGAAGGGAACACCGGGGAGCTGTTTTTT.

The chain has TRBV28 and TRBJ2-2, with 8 bases matching TRBD1. J was trimmed by 0 bases and V by 5 bases; bases with no gene match: 2. Germline-derived CDR1 and CDR2 are MDHEN and SYDVKM. The CDR3 loop spans 15 amino acids. CDR3 sequence: CASSAGGSNTGELFF. The CDR3 nucleotides read TGTGCCAGCAGTGCAGGGGGCTCGAACACCGGGGAGCTGTTTTTT.

This chain joins TRBV4-1 and TRBJ1-2; D remains ambiguous. Germline CDR1 MGHRA, CDR2 YSYEKL. V lost 0 bases, J lost 4 bases, and 12 bases lay in between. This CDR3 is 15 amino acids long. The CDR3 DNA reads as TGCGCCAGCAGCCAAGATGAGGATGTCCTCTATGGCTACACCTTC. Translating it yields CASSQDEDVLYGYTF.

CDR3 nucleotides: TGTGCCAGCATCAGAAATCGGGAGGGCCCCACCGGGGAGCTGTTTTTT. Residues: CASIRNREGPTGELFF. The chain has TRBV7-2 and TRBJ2-2; 8 bases align to TRBD2. This CDR3 region has 16 residues. J gave up 4 bases and V 7 bases, and 11 bases lay outside the gene matches. From germline, CDR1 is SGHTA and CDR2 FQGNSA. Supplemented by reference TRBV7-2 and TRBJ2-2, the full variable domain reads GAGVSQSPSNKVTEKGKDVELRCDPISGHTALYWYRQSLGQGLEFLIYFQGNSAPDKSGLPSDRFSAERTGGSVSTLTIQRTQQEDSAVYLCASIRNREGPTGELFFGEGSRLTVL.

The rearrangement joins TRBV2 to TRBJ2-2; D is perhaps TRBD1 (6 bases). Germline V lookup: CDR1 SNHLY, CDR2 FYNNEI. This CDR3 is 16 amino acids long. V was trimmed by 2 bases and J by 7 bases, leaving 17 bases between them. The CDR3, as DNA: TGTGCCAGCAGTGAAAGGCAGGGGATGACATTCGGGGAGCTGTTTTTT. The encoded protein is CASSERQGMTFGELFF.

The genes are TRBV11-2 and TRBJ2-7; TRBD1 matches 9 bases. The germline V gene encodes CDR1 SGHAT and CDR2 FQNNGV. V was pared by 7 bases and J by 3 bases, with 4 bases of the junction left unmatched. The length of the CDR3 is 13 residues. This CDR3 is CASITGGGYEQYF. The CDR3 nucleotides read TGTGCCAGCATTACAGGGGGCGGCTACGAGCAGTACTTC.

The chain has TRBV7-6 and TRBJ2-5; weak D call: TRBD2 (7 bases). The CDR3 loop spans 14 amino acids. Deletions cut 7 bases from V and 5 bases from J, with 17 bases between. The germline gives CDR1 SGHVS, CDR2 FNYEAQ. CDR3 amino acids: CASTPRGGAETQYF. Written as DNA, the CDR3 is TGTGCCAGCACCCCGAGGGGGGGCGCTGAGACCCAGTACTTC. Full variable domain (missing parts from reference TRBV7-6 and TRBJ2-5): GAGVSQSPRYKVTKRGQDVALRCDPISGHVSLYWYRQALGQGPEFLTYFNYEAQQDKSGLPNDRFSAERPEGSISTLTIQRTEQRDSAMYRCASTPRGGAETQYFGPGTRLLVL.

This rearrangement joins TRBV4-3 to TRBJ2-7; D might be TRBD1 (6 bases). Trimming removed 3 bases from V and 7 bases from J, with 13 bases in between. CDR3 length: 13 amino acids. Germline CDR1 and CDR2: LGHNA and YSLEER. CDR3 nucleotides: TGCGCCAGCAGCCAGGACAGAGCTGGGGAGCAGTACTTC. It codes for CASSQDRAGEQYF.

The gene calls are TRBV29-1 and TRBJ2-1; 8 bases are shared with TRBD2. Germline loops: CDR1 SQVTM, CDR2 ANQGSEA. There are 16 residues in the CDR3. V shed 6 bases and J 6 bases; nucleotides not matched to a gene: 16. The CDR3 region has the DNA TGCAGCGTATCCCCCTCTGCGGCGGGGGGCCGCAATGAGCAGTTCTTC. Residues: CSVSPSAAGGRNEQFF.

V gene TRBV11-2 combines with J gene TRBJ2-3; the D gene is possibly TRBD2 (6 bases). The CDR3 extends over 15 amino acids. V gave up 5 bases and J gave up 4 bases, with 16 bases separating them. Germline V gives CDR1 SGHAT, CDR2 FQNNGV. In nucleotides, the CDR3 is TGTGCCAGCAGCAATCTAGCTGCTAGCGCAGATACGCAGTATTTT. It is translated as CASSNLAASADTQYF.

CDR3 protein: CASREGLAGVYEQYF. The CDR3 bases are TGTGCCAGCAGGGAGGGACTAGCGGGAGTCTACGAGCAGTACTTC. This rearrangement joins TRBV6-1 to TRBJ2-7, with 14 bases aligning to TRBD2. Germline-derived CDR1 and CDR2 are MNHNS and SASEGT. Trimming took 6 bases from V and 3 from J; bases not matched to a gene: 4. This CDR3 has 15 residues.

The gene calls are TRBV14 and TRBJ1-1, with a tentative D call TRBD1 (5 bases). V gave up 4 bases and J gave up 0 bases, with 12 bases separating them. CDR1 SGHDN and CDR2 FVKESK come from the germline V gene. This CDR3 contains 15 residues. CDR3 nucleotides: TGTGCCAGCAGCCGAGGTCGGGGGATGAACACTGAAGCTTTCTTT. Its protein is CASSRGRGMNTEAFF.